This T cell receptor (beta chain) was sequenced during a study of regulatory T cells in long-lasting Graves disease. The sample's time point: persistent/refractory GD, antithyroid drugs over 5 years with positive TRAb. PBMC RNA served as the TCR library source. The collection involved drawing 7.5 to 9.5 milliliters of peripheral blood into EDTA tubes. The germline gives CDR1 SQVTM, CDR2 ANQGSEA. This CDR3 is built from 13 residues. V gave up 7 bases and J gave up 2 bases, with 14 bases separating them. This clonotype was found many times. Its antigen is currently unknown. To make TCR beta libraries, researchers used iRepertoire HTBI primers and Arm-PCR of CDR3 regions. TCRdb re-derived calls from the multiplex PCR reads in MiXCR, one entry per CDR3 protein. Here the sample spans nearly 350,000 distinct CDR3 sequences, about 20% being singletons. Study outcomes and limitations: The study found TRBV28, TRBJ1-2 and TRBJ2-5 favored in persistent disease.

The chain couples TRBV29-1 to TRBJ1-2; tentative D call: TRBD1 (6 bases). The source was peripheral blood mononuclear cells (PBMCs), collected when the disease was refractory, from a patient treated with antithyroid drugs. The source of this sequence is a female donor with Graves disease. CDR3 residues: CSAGSDSNYGYTF. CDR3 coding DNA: TGCAGCGCCGGATCGGACAGCAACTATGGCTACACCTTC.